The table lists the clone carrying this T cell receptor beta chain with a few counts. Antigen: not known. Cultured CD4+ T cell DNA underwent sequencing with the Oncomine TCR Beta short-read assay. From the PCR reads, TCRdb called clonotypes with MiXCR, one entry per CDR3 protein. Of about 11,000 distinct CDR3 sequences listed, roughly 58% were seen once; the top ten hold 9.6%. The data are from a study of vaccination and CD4 T cells after COVID-19. About the study: Overlapping peptides covering the spike proteins of SARS-CoV-2, HCoV-NL63, HCoV-OC43 and HCoV-229E were added to stimulate cells. General observations from the study: The authors identified 304 of 307 vaccine-specific clones in convalescent patients as spike mono-reactive.

Treatment denoted: roughly 10-day PBMC culture with coronavirus spike peptide pools or control peptides (ViraFEST assay). PCR positivity dates ran from March to December 2020, preceding US Alpha, Beta and Delta variants. Cultures used some 2 million PBMCs per well, roughly 9.6 IU/ml IL-2 and 8.5 to 10 ug/ml peptides. The sequence came from a human donor who had recovered from COVID-19. The sample consisted of CD4+ T cells from blood, cultured in vitro.

CDR3 sequence (DNA): TGTGCCACCAGCAGAGATCGAGCGGGAGGGGTTGAGACCCAGTACTTC. This gives the protein CATSRDRAGGVETQYF. V is TRBV15 and J is TRBJ2-5; 10 nucleotides align to TRBD2. Germline loops: CDR1 LNHNV, CDR2 YYDKDF (reference sequence). The V gene end was trimmed by 0 bases and the J gene end by 5 bases; junction bases not matched to a gene: 6. The CDR3 sequence is 16 residues long.